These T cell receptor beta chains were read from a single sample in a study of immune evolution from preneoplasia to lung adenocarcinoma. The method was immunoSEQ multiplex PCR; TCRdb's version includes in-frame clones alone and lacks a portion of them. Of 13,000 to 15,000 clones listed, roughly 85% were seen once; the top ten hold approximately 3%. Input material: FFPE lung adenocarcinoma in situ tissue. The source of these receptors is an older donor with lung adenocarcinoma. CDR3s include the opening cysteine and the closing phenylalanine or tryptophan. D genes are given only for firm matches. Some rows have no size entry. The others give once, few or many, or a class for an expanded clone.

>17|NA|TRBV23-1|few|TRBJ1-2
CASSQFCGTADSYGYTF
TGCGCCAGCAGTCAATTCTGCGGGACTGCTGACTCCTATGGCTACACCTTC
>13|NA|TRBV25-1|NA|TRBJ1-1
CASSAGERTEAFF
TGTGCCAGCAGTGCGGGAGAGAGGACTGAAGCTTTCTTT
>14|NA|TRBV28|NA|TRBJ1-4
CASSNRLGDEKLFF
TGTGCCAGCAGCAACAGACTAGGGGATGAAAAACTGTTTTTT
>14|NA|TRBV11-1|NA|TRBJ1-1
CASSYDSTNTEAFF
TGTGCCAGCAGCTACGACAGTACGAACACTGAAGCTTTCTTT
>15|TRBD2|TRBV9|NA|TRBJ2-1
CASSVGLAGKDEQFF
TGTGCCAGCAGCGTAGGTCTAGCGGGCAAGGATGAGCAGTTCTTC
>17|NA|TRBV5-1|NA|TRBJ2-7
CASSLGPGTQGSYEQYF
TGCGCCAGCAGCTTGGGGCCAGGTACTCAGGGTTCCTACGAGCAGTACTTC
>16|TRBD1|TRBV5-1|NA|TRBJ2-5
CASSSFGTGNGETQYF
TGCGCCAGCAGCTCCTTCGGGACAGGGAACGGGGAGACCCAGTACTTC
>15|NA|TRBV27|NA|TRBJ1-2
CASSPTARENYGYTF
TGTGCCAGCAGTCCGACAGCACGGGAGAACTATGGCTACACCTTC
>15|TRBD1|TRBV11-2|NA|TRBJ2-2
CASSLAGGSNGELFF
TGTGCCAGCAGCTTGGCAGGGGGAAGTAACGGGGAGCTGTTTTTT
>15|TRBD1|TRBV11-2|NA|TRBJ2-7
CASSLGQGRWYEQYF
TGTGCCAGCAGCTTAGGACAGGGGCGGTGGTACGAGCAGTACTTC
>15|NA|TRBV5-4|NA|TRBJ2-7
CASSLGGGRSYEQYF
TGTGCCAGCAGCTTGGGTGGGGGGCGTTCCTACGAGCAGTACTTC
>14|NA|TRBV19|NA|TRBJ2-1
CASSIAFGDNEQFF
TGTGCCAGTAGTATAGCATTCGGAGATAATGAGCAGTTCTTC
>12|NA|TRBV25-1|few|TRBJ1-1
CASSSQGLEAFF
TGTGCCAGCTCTTCACAGGGTCTTGAAGCTTTCTTT
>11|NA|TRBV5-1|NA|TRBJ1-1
CASSKYTEAFF
TGCGCCAGCAGCAAATACACTGAAGCTTTCTTT
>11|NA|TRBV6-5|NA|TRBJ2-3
CASSLQDTQYF
TGTGCCAGCAGTTTACAAGATACGCAGTATTTT
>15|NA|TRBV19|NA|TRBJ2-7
CASSMTGTASYEQYF
TGTGCCAGTAGTATGACCGGGACGGCCTCCTACGAGCAGTACTTC
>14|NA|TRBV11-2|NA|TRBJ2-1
CASSPDWESGEQFF
TGTGCCAGCAGCCCTGATTGGGAGAGTGGTGAGCAGTTCTTC
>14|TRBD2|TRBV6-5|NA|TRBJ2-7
CASRRLAGGEEQYF
TGTGCCAGCAGACGACTAGCGGGAGGTGAAGAGCAGTACTTC
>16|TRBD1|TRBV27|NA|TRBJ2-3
CASGPTGIGKTDTQYF
TGTGCCAGCGGACCGACAGGGATCGGAAAGACAGATACGCAGTATTTT
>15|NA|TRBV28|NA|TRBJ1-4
CASAGAFDNNEKLFF
TGTGCCAGCGCGGGGGCCTTCGATAATAATGAAAAACTGTTTTTT
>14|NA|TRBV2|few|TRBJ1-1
CASRWGVGTTEAFF
TGTGCCAGCCGGTGGGGAGTGGGTACGACTGAAGCTTTCTTT
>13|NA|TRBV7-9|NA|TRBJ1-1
CASSLLDNTEAFF
TGTGCCAGCAGCTTATTGGATAACACTGAAGCTTTTTTT
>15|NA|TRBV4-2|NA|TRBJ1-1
CASSQPTGRGTEAFF
TGTGCCAGCAGCCAACCAACAGGGAGGGGCACTGAAGCTTTCTTT
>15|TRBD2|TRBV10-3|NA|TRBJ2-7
CASQNPGLGIGEQYF
TGTGCCTCTCAAAATCCGGGACTAGGGATCGGCGAGCAGTACTTC
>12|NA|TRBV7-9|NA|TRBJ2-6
CASWVGANVLTF
TGTGCCAGCTGGGTGGGGGCCAACGTCCTGACTTTC
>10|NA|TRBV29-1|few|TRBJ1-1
CSVEHGMAFF
TGCAGCGTTGAACATGGGATGGCTTTCTTT
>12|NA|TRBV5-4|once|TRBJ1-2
CASTPDGYGYTF
TGTGCCAGCACTCCGGATGGCTATGGCTACACCTTC
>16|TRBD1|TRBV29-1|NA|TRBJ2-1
CSVEDLRWTGSNEQFF
TGCAGCGTTGAAGATCTTCGTTGGACAGGGAGCAATGAGCAGTTCTTC
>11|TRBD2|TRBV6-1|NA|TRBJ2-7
CASRGRDEQYF
TGTGCCAGCAGGGGGAGGGACGAGCAATACTTC
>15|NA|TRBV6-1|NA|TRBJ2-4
CASSLDTLAKNIQYF
TGTGCCAGCAGTTTGGACACGTTAGCCAAAAACATTCAGTACTTC
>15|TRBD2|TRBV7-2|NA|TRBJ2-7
CASSSSGLATYEQYF
TGTGCCAGCAGCTCCTCGGGACTAGCCACCTACGAGCAGTACTTC
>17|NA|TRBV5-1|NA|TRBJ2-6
CASSLVWTVSGANVLTF
TGCGCCAGCAGCTTGGTTTGGACGGTCTCTGGGGCCAACGTCCTGACTTTC
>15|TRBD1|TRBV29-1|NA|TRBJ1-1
CSGRGAGGLNTEAFF
TGCAGCGGCCGCGGGGCAGGGGGCCTGAACACTGAAGCTTTCTTT
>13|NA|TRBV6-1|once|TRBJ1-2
CASSVGVNYGYTF
TGTGCCAGCAGTGTGGGAGTTAACTATGGCTACACCTTC
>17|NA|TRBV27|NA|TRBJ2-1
CASSLQLRLSSYNEQFF
TGTGCCAGCAGTTTACAGCTCCGACTGAGCTCCTACAATGAGCAGTTCTTC
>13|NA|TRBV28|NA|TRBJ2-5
CASSAPQGETQYF
TGTGCCAGCAGTGCTCCACAGGGTGAGACCCAGTACTTC
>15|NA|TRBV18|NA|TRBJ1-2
CASSPDGTTNYGYTF
TGTGCCAGCTCACCAGACGGTACGACTAACTATGGCTACACCTTC